Each of the 7 T cell receptor beta chains below was sequenced from the same sample in a study of T cell repertoires in cytomegalovirus infection. TCRdb reprocessed the reads with MiXCR, giving one entry per CDR3 protein. The sample shows roughly 280,000 distinct CDR3 sequences, roughly 13% of them seen only once. Specimen: PBMCs. Source of these receptors: a human donor in good health (CMV status not recorded). Some clones in this sample may be carry-over from other donors' samples.

The table lists this clonotype with many counts. V and J are TRBV7-8 and TRBJ2-7, with 7 bases lining up with TRBD1. CDR3 length: 15 amino acids. CDR1 and CDR2 (germline): SGHVS, FQNEAQ. J gave up 3 bases and V 0 bases, and 5 bases lay outside the gene matches. The CDR3 here is CASSLAQGDHYEQYF. CDR3 sequence (DNA): TGTGCCAGCAGCTTAGCGCAGGGGGACCACTACGAGCAGTACTTC.

This clonotype was recorded a few times. The rearrangement uses TRBV5-1 and TRBJ2-1, with 7 bases lining up with TRBD2. V lost 3 bases, J lost 4 bases, and 10 bases stayed unmatched. The CDR3 length is 16 residues. Germline-derived CDR1 and CDR2 are SGHRS and YFSETQ. CDR3 sequence reads: CASSYIGGGVYNEQFF. For the CDR3, the DNA is TGCGCCAGCAGCTACATTGGGGGGGGAGTATACAATGAGCAGTTCTTC.

This chain joins TRBV5-5 and TRBJ2-6, with D possibly matching TRBD2 (5 bases). V was cut by 4 bases and J by 2 bases, with 10 bases left in between. Germline values: CDR1 SGHKS, CDR2 YYEKEE (reference sequence). The CDR3 extends over 15 amino acids. This chain's CDR3 is CASSPVGAGANVLTF. The CDR3, as DNA: TGTGCCAGCAGCCCGGTCGGGGCTGGGGCCAACGTCCTGACTTTC.

This chain connects TRBV10-3 to TRBJ2-1; 9 positions agree with TRBD1. Trimming cost V 6 bases and J 7 bases; bases outside gene matches: 7. The CDR3 runs 14 residues. CDR1 is ENHRY and CDR2 is SYGVKD in the germline V gene. CDR3 amino acids: CAIRWDRAGNEQFF. The CDR3 DNA reads as TGTGCCATCAGGTGGGACAGGGCGGGTAATGAGCAGTTCTTC.

This clonotype appeared many times. The chain couples TRBV7-2 to TRBJ2-5, with D perhaps matching TRBD1 (5 bases). The V and J ends lost 3 bases and 4 bases respectively, with 9 bases between them. CDR3 size: 13 residues. Germline CDR1 and CDR2: SGHTA and FQGNSA. The CDR3 loop is CASSLVRVETQYF. CDR3 DNA sequence: TGTGCCAGCAGCTTGGTCAGGGTAGAGACCCAGTACTTC.

This clonotype was counted at least ten times. The V and J genes are TRBV7-8 and TRBJ2-7; TRBD2 aligns across 12 bases. CDR3 length: 19 amino acids. Germline V lookup: CDR1 SGHVS, CDR2 FQNEAQ. After removal of 3 bases from V and 3 bases from J, the junction contained 15 bases not matched to a gene. Written as DNA, the CDR3 is TGTGCCAGCAGCTTTTCGACTAGCGGGGGCCGGAGAACCAACTACGAGCAGTACTTC. Its translation is CASSFSTSGGRRTNYEQYF.

The rearrangement joins TRBV20-1 to TRBJ1-2, with 9 bases identical to TRBD1. The CDR3 spans 13 residues. Germline V gene lookup returns CDR1 DFQATT and CDR2 SNEGSKA (reference sequence). Germline trimming cut 6 bases from V and 4 bases from J; bases unmatched to any gene: 6. The CDR3 region is CSAPGTGRYGYTF. The CDR3 nucleotides read TGCAGTGCCCCAGGGACAGGGCGCTATGGCTACACCTTC.